This T cell receptor (beta chain) was profiled in a study of blood T cells in healthy people across ages. The germline gives CDR1 DFQATT, CDR2 SNEGSKA (reference sequence). The germline V and J ends were trimmed by 6 bases and 2 bases, with 8 bases remaining between them. The CDR3 is made up of 13 amino acids. Extracted total RNA amounted to at least 5.5 micrograms for each sample. General study results and limits: Per million T cells, TCR beta diversity dropped about linearly as age rose.

Concerning this clonotype: Its antigen is as yet unknown.

The second PCR ran about 6 to 12 cycles with a sample-barcoded 5' primer and J-beta primers. A template-switch adaptor that had 12 random nucleotides put a tag on each cDNA molecule. TCRdb processed the 5' RACE reads anew with MiXCR; each CDR3 protein has one entry. The sample holds about 1.7 million distinct CDR3 sequences, roughly 27% seen once. The source of this sequence is a woman aged 25-40 years in good health. The sequenced material came from blood. The rearrangement uses TRBV20-1 and TRBJ2-6; D is undetermined. This CDR3 reads CSASYPGANVLTF. The CDR3 DNA reads TGCAGTGCGAGTTACCCTGGGGCCAACGTCCTGACTTTC.